This TCR beta chain stems from a study of CD4 T cells in relation to SARS-CoV-2 and coronaviruses. Notes on the study in general: No donor gave both pre-pandemic and post-infection samples.

Some clones are missing from TCRdb's copy, which holds only in-frame ones; the method was immunoSEQ multiplex PCR. The data hold around 28,000 clones, with 74% observed a single time. The CDR3 totals 14 residues. The germline gives CDR1 SGHNT, CDR2 YENEEA. Trimming removed 1 base from V and 7 bases from J; junction bases left unmatched: 5. Before the COVID-19 pandemic, during about 2010-2018, CD4+ T cells were taken from unexposed donors. The cells were cultured for 10 days before CD4+ T cells were isolated. Remarks on this clone: Its antigen is not identified.

This sequence originates from a human donor in good health. The sequenced sample was CD4+ T cells from PBMCs, cultured in vitro. V usage is TRBV11-3 and J usage is TRBJ2-3; 7 bases match TRBD2. The CDR3 sequence is CASSLGRESNTQYF. The CDR3 region has the DNA TGTGCCAGCAGCTTAGGGCGGGAGTCGAATACGCAGTATTTT.